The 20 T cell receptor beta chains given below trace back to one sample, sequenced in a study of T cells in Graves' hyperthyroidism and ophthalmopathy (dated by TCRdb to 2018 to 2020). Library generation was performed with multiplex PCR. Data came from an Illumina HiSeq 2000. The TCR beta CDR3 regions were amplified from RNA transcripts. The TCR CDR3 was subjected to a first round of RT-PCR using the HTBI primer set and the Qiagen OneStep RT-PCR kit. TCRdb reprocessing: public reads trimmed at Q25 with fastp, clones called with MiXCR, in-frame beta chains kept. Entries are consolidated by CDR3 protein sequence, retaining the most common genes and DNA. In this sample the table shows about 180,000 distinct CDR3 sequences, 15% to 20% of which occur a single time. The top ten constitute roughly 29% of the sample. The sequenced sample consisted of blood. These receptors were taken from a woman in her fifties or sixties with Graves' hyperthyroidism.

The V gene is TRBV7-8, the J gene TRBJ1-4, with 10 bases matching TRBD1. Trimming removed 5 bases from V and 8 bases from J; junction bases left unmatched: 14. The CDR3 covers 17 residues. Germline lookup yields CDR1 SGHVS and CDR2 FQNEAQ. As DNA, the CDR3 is TGTGCCAGCAGCCTACCGGGACAGGGGCTTGGGGGAGAAAAACTGTTTTTT. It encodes CASSLPGQGLGGEKLFF.

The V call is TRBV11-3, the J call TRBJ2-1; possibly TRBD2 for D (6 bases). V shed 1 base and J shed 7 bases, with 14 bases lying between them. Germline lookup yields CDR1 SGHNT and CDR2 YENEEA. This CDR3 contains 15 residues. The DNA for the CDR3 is TGTGCCAGCAGCTTAGGGGGGGAAGTGAGGAATGAGCAGTTCTTC. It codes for CASSLGGEVRNEQFF. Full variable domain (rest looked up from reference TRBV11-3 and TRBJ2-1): EAGVVQSPRYKIIEKKQPVAFWCNPISGHNTLYWYLQNLGQGPELLIRYENEEAVDDSQLPKDRFSAERLKGVDSTLKIQPAELGDSAVYLCASSLGGEVRNEQFFGPGTRLTVL.

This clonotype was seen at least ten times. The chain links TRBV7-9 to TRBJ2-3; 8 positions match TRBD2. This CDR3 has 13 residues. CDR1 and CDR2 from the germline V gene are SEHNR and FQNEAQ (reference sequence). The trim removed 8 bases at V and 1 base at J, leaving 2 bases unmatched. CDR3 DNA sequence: TGTGCCAGCCGGCGGGAGGGCACAGATACGCAGTATTTT. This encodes CASRREGTDTQYF. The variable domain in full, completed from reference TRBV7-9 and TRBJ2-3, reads DTGVSQNPRHKITKRGQNVTFRCDPISEHNRLYWYRQTLGQGPEFLTYFQNEAQLEKSRLLSDRFSAERPKGSFSTLEIQRTEQGDSAMYLCASRREGTDTQYFGPGTRLTVL.

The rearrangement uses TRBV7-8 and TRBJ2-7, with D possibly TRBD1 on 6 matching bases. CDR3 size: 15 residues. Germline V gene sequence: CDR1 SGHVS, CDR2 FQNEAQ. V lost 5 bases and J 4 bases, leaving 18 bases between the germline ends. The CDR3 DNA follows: TGTGCCAGCAGCCCGCCGGGACAAGGGTTATACGAGCAGTACTTC. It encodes CASSPPGQGLYEQYF.

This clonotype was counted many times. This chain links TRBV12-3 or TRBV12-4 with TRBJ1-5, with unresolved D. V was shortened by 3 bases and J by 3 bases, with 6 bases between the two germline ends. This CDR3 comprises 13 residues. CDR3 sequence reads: CASSFSVNQPQHF. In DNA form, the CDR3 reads TGTGCCAGCAGTTTCTCAGTCAATCAGCCCCAGCATTTT.

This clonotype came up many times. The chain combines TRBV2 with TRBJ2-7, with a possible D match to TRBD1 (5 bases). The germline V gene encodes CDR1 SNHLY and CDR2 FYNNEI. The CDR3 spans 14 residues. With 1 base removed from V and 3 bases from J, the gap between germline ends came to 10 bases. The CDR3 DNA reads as TGTGCCAGCAGTGAAGGCAGGGCTTACTACGAGCAGTACTTC. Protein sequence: CASSEGRAYYEQYF.

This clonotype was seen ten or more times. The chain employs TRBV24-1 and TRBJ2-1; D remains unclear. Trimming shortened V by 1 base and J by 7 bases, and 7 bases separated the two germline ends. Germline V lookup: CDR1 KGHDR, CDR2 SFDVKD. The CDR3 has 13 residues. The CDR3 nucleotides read TGTGCCACCAGTGATTTAGGACGGAATGAGCAGTTCTTC. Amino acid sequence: CATSDLGRNEQFF.

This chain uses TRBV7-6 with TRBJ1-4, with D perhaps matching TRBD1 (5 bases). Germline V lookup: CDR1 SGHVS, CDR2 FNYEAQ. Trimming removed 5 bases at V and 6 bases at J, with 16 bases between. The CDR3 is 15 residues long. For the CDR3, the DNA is TGTGCCAGCAGCCAAGGTGGGGGGACGGATGAAAAACTGTTTTTT. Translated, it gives CASSQGGGTDEKLFF.

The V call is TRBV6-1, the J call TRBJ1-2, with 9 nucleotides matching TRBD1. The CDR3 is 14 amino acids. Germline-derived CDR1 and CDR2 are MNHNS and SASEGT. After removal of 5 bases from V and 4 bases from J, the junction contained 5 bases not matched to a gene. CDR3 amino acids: CASSRQGGGYGYTF. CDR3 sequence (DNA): TGTGCCAGCAGTCGACAGGGGGGCGGCTATGGCTACACCTTC.

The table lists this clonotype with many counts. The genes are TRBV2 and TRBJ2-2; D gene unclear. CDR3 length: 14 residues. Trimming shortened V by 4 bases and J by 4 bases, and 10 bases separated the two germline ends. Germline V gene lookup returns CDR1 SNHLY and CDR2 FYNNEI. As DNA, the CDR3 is TGTGCCAGCAGTGTAGGCACAAGCACCGGGGAGCTGTTTTTT. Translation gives CASSVGTSTGELFF.

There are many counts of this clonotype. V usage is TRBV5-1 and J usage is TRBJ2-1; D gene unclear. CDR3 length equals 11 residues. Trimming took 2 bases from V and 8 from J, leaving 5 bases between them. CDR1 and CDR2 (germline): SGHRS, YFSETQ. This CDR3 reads CASSFGDEQFF. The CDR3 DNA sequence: TGCGCCAGCAGCTTTGGGGATGAGCAGTTCTTC.

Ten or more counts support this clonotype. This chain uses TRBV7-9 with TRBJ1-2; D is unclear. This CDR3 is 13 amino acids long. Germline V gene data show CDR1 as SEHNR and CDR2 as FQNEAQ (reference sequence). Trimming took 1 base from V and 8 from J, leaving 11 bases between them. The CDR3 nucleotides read TGTGCCAGCAGCTTAGGAAGGGTGTGGGGCTACACCTTC. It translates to CASSLGRVWGYTF. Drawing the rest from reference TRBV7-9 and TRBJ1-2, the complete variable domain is DTGVSQNPRHKITKRGQNVTFRCDPISEHNRLYWYRQTLGQGPEFLTYFQNEAQLEKSRLLSDRFSAERPKGSFSTLEIQRTEQGDSAMYLCASSLGRVWGYTFGSGTRLTVV.

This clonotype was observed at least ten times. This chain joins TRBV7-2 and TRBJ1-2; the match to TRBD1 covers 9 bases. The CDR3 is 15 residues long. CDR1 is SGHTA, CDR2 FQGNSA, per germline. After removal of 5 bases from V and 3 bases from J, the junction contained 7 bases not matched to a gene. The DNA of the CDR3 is TGTGCCAGCAGCCCTGGGACAGGGATAGACTATGGCTACACCTTC. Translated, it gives CASSPGTGIDYGYTF.

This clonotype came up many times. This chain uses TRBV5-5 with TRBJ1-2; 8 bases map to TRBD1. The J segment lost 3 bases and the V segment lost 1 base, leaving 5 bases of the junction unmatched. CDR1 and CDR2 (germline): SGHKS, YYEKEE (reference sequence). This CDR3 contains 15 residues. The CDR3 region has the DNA TGTGCCAGCAGCTTGTCGGCAGGGGGCCACTATGGCTACACCTTC. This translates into CASSLSAGGHYGYTF.

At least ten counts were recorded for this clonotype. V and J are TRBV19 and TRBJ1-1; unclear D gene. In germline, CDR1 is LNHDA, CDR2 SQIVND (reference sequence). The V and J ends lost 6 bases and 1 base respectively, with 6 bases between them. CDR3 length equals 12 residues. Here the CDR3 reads CASRWTNTEAFF. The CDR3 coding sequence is TGTGCCAGTAGATGGACGAACACTGAAGCTTTCTTT. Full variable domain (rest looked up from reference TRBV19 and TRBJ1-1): DGGITQSPKYLFRKEGQNVTLSCEQNLNHDAMYWYRQDPGQGLRLIYYSQIVNDFQKGDIAEGYSVSREKKESFPLTVTSAQKNPTAFYLCASRWTNTEAFFGQGTRLTVV.

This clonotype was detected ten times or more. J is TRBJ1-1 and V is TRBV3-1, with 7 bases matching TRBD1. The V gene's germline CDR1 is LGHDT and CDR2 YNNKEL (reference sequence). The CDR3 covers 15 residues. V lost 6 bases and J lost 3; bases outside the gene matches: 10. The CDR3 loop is CASRKQGGAYTEAFF. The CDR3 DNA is TGTGCCAGCAGGAAACAAGGGGGCGCGTACACTGAAGCTTTCTTT.

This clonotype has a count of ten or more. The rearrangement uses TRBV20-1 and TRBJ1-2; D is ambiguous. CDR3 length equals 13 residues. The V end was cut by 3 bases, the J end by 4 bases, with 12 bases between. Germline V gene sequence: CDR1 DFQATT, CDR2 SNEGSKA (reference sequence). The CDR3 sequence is CSASSASSYGYTF. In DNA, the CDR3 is TGCAGTGCTAGTTCCGCCTCGAGCTATGGCTACACCTTC.

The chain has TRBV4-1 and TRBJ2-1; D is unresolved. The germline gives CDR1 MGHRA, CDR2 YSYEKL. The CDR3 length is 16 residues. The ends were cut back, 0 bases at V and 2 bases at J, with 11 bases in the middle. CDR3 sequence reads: CASSQDRWSPYNEQFF. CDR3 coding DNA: TGCGCCAGCAGCCAAGATCGGTGGAGCCCCTACAATGAGCAGTTCTTC.

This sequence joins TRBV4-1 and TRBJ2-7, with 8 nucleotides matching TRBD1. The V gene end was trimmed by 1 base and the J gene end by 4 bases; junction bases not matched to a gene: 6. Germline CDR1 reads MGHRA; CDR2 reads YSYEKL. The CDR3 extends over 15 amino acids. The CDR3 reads CASSQGRQGAYEQYF. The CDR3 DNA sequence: TGCGCCAGCAGCCAAGGGCGCCAGGGGGCATACGAGCAGTACTTC.

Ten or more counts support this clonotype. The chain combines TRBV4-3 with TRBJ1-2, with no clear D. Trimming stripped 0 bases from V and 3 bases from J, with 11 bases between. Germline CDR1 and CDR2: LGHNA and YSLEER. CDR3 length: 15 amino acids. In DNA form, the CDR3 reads TGCGCCAGCAGCCAAGACGACGCCCGGGACTATGGCTACACCTTC. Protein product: CASSQDDARDYGYTF.